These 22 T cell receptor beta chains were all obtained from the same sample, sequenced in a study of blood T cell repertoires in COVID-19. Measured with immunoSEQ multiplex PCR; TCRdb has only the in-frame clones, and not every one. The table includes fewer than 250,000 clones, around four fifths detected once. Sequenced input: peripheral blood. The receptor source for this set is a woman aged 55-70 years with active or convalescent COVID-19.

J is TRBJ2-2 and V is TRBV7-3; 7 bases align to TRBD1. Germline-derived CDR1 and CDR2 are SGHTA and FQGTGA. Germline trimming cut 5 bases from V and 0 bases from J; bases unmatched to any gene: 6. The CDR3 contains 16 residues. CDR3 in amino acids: CASSTRGGANTGELFF. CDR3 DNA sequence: TGTGCCAGCAGCACCCGAGGGGGCGCGAACACCGGGGAGCTGTTTTTT.

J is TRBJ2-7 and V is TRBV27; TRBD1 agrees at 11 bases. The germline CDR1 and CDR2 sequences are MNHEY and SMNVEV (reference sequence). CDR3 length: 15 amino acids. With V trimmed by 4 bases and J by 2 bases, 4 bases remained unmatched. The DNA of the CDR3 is TGTGCCAGCAGTTCACTGGACAGGGGGCCCTACGAGCAGTACGTC. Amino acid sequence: CASSSLDRGPYEQYV.

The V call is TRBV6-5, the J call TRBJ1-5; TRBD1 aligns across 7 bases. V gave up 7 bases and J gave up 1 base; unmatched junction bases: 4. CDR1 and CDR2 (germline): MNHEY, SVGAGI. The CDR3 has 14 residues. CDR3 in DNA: TGTGCCAGCAATAGGGACAGAAGCAATCAGCCCCAGCATTTT. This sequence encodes CASNRDRSNQPQHF.

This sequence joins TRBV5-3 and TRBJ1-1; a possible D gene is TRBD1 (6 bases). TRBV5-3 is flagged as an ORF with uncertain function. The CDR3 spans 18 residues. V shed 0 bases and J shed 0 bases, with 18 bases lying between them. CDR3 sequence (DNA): TGTGCCAGAAGCTTGGGGCGCGGGGGGCCGTTTGTGAACACTGAAGCTTTCTTT. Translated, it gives CARSLGRGGPFVNTEAFF.

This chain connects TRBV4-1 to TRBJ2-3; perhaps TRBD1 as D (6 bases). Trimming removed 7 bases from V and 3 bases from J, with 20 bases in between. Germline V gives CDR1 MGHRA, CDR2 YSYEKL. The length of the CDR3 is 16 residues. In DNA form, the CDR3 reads TGCGCCAGCAACCCGTCCCCCGGGACATGGACAGATACGCAGTATTTT. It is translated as CASNPSPGTWTDTQYF.

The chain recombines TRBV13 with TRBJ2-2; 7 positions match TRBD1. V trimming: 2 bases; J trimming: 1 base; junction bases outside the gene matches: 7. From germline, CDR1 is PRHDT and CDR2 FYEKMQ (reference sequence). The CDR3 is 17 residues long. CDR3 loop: CASSLTMGQLNTGELFF. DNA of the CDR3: TGTGCCAGCAGCTTAACTATGGGACAGTTGAACACCGGGGAGCTGTTTTTT.

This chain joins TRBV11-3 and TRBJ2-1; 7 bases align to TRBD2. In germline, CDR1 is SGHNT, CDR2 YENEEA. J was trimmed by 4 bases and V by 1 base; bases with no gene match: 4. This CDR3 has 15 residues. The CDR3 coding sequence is TGTGCCAGCAGCTTAGGCCTAGCGGAGTACAATGAGCAGTTCTTC. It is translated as CASSLGLAEYNEQFF.

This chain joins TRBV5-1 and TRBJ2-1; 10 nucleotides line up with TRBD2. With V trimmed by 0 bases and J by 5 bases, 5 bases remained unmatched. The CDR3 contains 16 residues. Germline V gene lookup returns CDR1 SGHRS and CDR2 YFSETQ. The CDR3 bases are TGCGCCAGCAGCTTGGTCGGGACTAGCGTAAACAATGAGCAGTTCTTC. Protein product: CASSLVGTSVNNEQFF.

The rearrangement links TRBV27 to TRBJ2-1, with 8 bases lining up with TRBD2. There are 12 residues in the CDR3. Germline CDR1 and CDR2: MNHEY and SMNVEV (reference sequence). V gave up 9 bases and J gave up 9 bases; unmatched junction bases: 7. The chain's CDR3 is CASLSGSGEQFF. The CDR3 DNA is TGTGCCAGTCTCAGCGGGAGCGGTGAGCAGTTCTTC.

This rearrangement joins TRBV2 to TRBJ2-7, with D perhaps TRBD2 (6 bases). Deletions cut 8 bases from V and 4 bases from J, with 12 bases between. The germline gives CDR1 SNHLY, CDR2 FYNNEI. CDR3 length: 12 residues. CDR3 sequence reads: CASSGLQYEQYF. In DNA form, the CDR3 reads TGTGCCAGCTCGGGACTTCAGTACGAGCAGTACTTC.

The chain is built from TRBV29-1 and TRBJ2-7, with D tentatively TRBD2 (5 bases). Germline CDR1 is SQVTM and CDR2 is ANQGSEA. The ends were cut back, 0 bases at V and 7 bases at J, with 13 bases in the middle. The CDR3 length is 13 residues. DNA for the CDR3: TGCAGCGTTGAAGAGAAAGGGTCGGGGGAGCAGTACTTC. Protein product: CSVEEKGSGEQYF.

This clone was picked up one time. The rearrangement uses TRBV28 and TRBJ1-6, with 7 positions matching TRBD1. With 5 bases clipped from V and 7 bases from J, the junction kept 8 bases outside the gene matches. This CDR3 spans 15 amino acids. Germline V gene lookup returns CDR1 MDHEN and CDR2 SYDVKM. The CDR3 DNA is TGTGCCAGCAGTCTCGAGGGACAGAGGAATTCACCCCTCCACTTT. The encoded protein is CASSLEGQRNSPLHF. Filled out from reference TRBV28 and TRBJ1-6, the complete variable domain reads DVKVTQSSRYLVKRTGEKVFLECVQDMDHENMFWYRQDPGLGLRLIYFSYDVKMKEKGDIPEGYSVSREKKERFSLILESASTNQTSMYLCASSLEGQRNSPLHFGNGTRLTVT.

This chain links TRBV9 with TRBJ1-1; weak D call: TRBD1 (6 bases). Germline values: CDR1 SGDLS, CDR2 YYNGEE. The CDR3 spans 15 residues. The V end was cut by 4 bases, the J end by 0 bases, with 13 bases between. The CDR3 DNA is TGTGCCAGCAGCCCCGGGGACACGTTGAACACTGAAGCTTTCTTT. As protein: CASSPGDTLNTEAFF.

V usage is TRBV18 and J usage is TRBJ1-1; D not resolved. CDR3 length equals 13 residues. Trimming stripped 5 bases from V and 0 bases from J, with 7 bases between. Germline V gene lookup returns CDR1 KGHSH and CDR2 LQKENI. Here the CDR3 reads CASSAAMNTEAFF. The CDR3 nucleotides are TGTGCCAGCTCAGCCGCTATGAACACTGAAGCTTTCTTT.

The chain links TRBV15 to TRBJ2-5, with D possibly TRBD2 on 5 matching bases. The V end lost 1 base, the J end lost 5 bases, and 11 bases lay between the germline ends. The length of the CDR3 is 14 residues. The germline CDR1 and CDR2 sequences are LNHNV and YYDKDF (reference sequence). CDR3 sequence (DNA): TGTGCCACCAGCAGAGTCAGCGGTAAGGAGACCCAGTACTTC. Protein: CATSRVSGKETQYF.

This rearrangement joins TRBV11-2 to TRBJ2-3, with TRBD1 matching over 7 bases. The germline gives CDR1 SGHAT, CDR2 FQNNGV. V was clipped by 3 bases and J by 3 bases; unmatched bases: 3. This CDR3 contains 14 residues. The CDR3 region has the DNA TGTGCCAGCAGCTTTCGGACAGGAACAGATACGCAGTATTTT. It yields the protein CASSFRTGTDTQYF. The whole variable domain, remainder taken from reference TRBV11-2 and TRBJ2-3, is EAGVAQSPRYKIIEKRQSVAFWCNPISGHATLYWYQQILGQGPKLLIQFQNNGVVDDSQLPKDRFSAERLKGVDSTLKIQPAKLEDSAVYLCASSFRTGTDTQYFGPGTRLTVL.

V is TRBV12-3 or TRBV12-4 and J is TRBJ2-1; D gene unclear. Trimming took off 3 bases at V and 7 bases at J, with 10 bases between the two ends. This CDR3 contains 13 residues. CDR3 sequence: CASSFRSLNEQFF. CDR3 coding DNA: TGTGCCAGCAGTTTCAGGTCCCTTAATGAGCAGTTCTTC.

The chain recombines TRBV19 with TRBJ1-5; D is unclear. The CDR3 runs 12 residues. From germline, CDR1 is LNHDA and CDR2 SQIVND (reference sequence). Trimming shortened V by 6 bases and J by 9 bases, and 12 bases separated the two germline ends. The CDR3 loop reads CASSLTEGPQHF. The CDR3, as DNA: TGTGCCAGTAGCCTCACAGAGGGGCCCCAGCATTTT.

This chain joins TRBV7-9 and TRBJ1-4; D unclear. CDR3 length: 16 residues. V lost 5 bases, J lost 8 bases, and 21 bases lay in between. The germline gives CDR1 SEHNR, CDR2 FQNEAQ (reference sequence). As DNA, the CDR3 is TGTGCCAGCAGCGCAAACGTGGGCGGGGTCGAGGAAAAACTGTTTTTT. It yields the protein CASSANVGGVEEKLFF.

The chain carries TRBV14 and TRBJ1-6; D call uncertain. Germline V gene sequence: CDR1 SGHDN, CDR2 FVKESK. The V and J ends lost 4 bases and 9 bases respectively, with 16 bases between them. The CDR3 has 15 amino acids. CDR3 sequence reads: CASSLTGDRGSPLHF. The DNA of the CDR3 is TGTGCCAGCAGCCTCACGGGAGACCGCGGTTCACCCCTCCACTTT.

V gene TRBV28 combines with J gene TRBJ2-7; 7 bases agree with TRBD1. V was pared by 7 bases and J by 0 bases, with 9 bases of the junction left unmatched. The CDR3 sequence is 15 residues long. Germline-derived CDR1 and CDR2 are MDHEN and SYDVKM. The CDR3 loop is CASTTHRGYSYEQYV. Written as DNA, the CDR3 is TGTGCCAGCACCACCCACAGGGGCTACTCCTACGAGCAGTACGTC.

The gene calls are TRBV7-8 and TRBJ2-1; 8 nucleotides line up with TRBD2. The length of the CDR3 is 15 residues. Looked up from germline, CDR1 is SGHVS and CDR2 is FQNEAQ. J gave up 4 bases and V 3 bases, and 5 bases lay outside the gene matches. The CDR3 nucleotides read TGTGCCAGCAGCTTCGCGGGGGGCCTTTACAATGAGCAGTTCTTC. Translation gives CASSFAGGLYNEQFF. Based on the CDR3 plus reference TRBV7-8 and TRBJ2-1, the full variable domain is GAGVSQSPRYKVAKRGQDVALRCDPISGHVSLFWYQQALGQGPEFLTYFQNEAQLDKSGLPSDRFFAERPEGSVSTLKIQRTQQEDSAVYLCASSFAGGLYNEQFFGPGTRLTVL.